What follows are 14 T cell receptor beta chains derived from one specimen sequenced in a study of cytomegalovirus exposure and HLA in healthy donors. Amplification used 60 Vbeta primers and 13 Jbeta primers. TCRdb keeps only in-frame clones here, not all; method: immunoSEQ multiplex PCR. The repertoire holds about 160,000 clones, with less than 85% as singletons. The sample comprised PBMCs. Source of these receptors: a man between 40 and 49 years old in good health and CMV-seronegative.

The chain is built from TRBV5-4 and TRBJ1-2; 7 bases fit TRBD1. The CDR3 contains 15 residues. Trimming cost V 4 bases and J 3 bases; bases outside gene matches: 9. From germline, CDR1 is SGHNT and CDR2 YYREEE (reference sequence). CDR3 nucleotides: TGTGCCAGCAGCCCCCAGGGGGACGAATACTATGGCTACACCTTC. Amino acids: CASSPQGDEYYGYTF.

DNA for the CDR3: TGTGCCAGCGCAACAGTTTACGAGCAGTACTTC. Its protein is CASATVYEQYF. The chain is built from TRBV6-1 and TRBJ2-7, with D unresolved. Germline loops: CDR1 MNHNS, CDR2 SASEGT. This CDR3 spans 11 amino acids. Trimming removed 8 bases at V and 4 bases at J, with 9 bases between.

This clone was observed a handful of times. The chain links TRBV11-2 to TRBJ2-7; TRBD2 matches 10 bases. The CDR3 is made up of 15 amino acids. The V gene's germline CDR1 is SGHAT and CDR2 FQNNGV. The trim removed 1 base at V and 6 bases at J, leaving 6 bases unmatched. The CDR3 DNA reads as TGTGCCAGCAGCTTAGTTAGCGGGGGGCCGGGCGAGCAGTACTTC. It specifies CASSLVSGGPGEQYF.

Turning to this clone: A junction end diverges from the germline sequence, so it may reflect a read error. J is TRBJ1-6 and V is TRBV10-3, with D possibly matching TRBD1 (6 bases). This CDR3 is 15 amino acids long. Germline CDR1 ENHRY, CDR2 SYGVKD. The CDR3 DNA follows: TGTGCCATCACCGCGGACAGCTCCTATAATTCACCCTTCCACTTT. It translates to CAITADSSYNSPFHF.

The gene calls are TRBV19 and TRBJ2-7; D gene uncertain. Germline V gives CDR1 LNHDA, CDR2 SQIVND (reference sequence). The CDR3 is made up of 12 amino acids. V gave up 7 bases and J gave up 0 bases, with 7 bases separating them. CDR3 in amino acids: CASTDNSYEQYF. CDR3 nucleotide sequence: TGTGCCAGTACCGACAACTCCTACGAGCAGTACTTC.

This chain links TRBV9 with TRBJ2-1; TRBD1 is a possible D gene (7 bases). Between the trimmed V and J ends, which lost 3 bases and 8 bases, there was a span of 12 bases. The CDR3 has 13 amino acids. Per the germline V gene, CDR1 is SGDLS and CDR2 is YYNGEE. DNA of the CDR3: TGTGCCAGCAGCGGCGGGACAGCCCATGAGCAGTTCTTC. Protein product: CASSGGTAHEQFF.

This clone has only a few counts. The chain has TRBV18 and TRBJ2-5; D possibly corresponds to TRBD1 (6 bases). V lost 3 bases and J lost 5, with 13 bases in between. This CDR3 region has 14 residues. Germline V gene data show CDR1 as KGHSH and CDR2 as LQKENI. The CDR3 loop is CASSPQGQLETQYF. The CDR3 DNA follows: TGTGCCAGCTCACCGCAGGGGCAGTTGGAGACCCAGTACTTC.

The genes are TRBV5-8 and TRBJ2-5, with 9 bases lining up with TRBD1. The J call could be wrong; TRBJ2-7 is a better fit for the DNA end. Per the germline V gene, CDR1 is SGHTS and CDR2 is YDEGEE. The CDR3 loop spans 15 amino acids. The CDR3: CASSLGQGEPYEQYF. CDR3 bases: TGTGCCAGCAGCTTGGGACAGGGGGAACCGTACGAGCAGTACTTC.

The chain joins TRBV4-1 to TRBJ2-5; D gene unclear. Trimming removed 0 bases from V and 5 bases from J, with 13 bases in between. The CDR3 contains 15 residues. The germline CDR1 and CDR2 sequences are MGHRA and YSYEKL. CDR3 sequence (DNA): TGCGCCAGCAGCCAAGATGGCCAGCCTAGGGAGACCCAGTACTTC. Encoded protein: CASSQDGQPRETQYF.

Written as DNA, the CDR3 is TGCGCCAGCAGCCTCTGGGGGCGAAGCACAGATACGCAGTATTTT. Translated: CASSLWGRSTDTQYF. The V and J genes are TRBV5-1 and TRBJ2-3; tentatively, D is TRBD1 (6 bases). The CDR3 contains 15 residues. The V gene's germline CDR1 is SGHRS and CDR2 YFSETQ. V was shortened by 4 bases and J by 0 bases, with 12 bases between the two germline ends.

The rearrangement uses TRBV12-1 and TRBJ2-1; TRBD1 reflects the table's D call only, with no check against the DNA. TRBV12-1 is designated a pseudogene. The CDR3 length is 12 residues. CDR3 bases: TGTGCCAGCAGCCCAACAGCCAAGAAGGAGTTCTTC. The encoded protein is CASSPTAKKEFF.

This clone was seen a few times. V is TRBV28 and J is TRBJ2-5, with 8 bases lining up with TRBD1. J lost 5 bases, V lost 7 bases, and 9 bases had no gene match. CDR1 MDHEN and CDR2 SYDVKM come from the germline V gene. There are 14 residues in the CDR3. The CDR3 spells CASIPGGVGETQYF. Written as DNA, the CDR3 is TGTGCCAGCATCCCAGGGGGCGTGGGTGAGACCCAGTACTTC.

The rearrangement links TRBV7-2 to TRBJ2-7; D not certain. Germline lookup yields CDR1 SGHTA and CDR2 FQGNSA. The CDR3 totals 16 residues. V was shortened by 3 bases and J by 0 bases, with 15 bases between the two germline ends. The CDR3, as DNA: TGTGCCAGCAGCTTTCGCCCCCCCACCAGCTCCTACGAGCAGTACTTC. It codes for CASSFRPPTSSYEQYF.

This rearrangement joins TRBV7-9 to TRBJ2-1; 12 bases map to TRBD1. Germline V gene data show CDR1 as SEHNR and CDR2 as FQNEAQ (reference sequence). After removal of 1 base from V and 6 bases from J, the junction contained 4 bases not matched to a gene. The CDR3 runs to 16 residues. CDR3 in DNA: TGTGCCAGCAGCTTAGGCGGGACAGGGGGCCTCAATGAGCAGTTCTTC. It yields the protein CASSLGGTGGLNEQFF. Variable domain in full (rest from reference TRBV7-9 and TRBJ2-1): DTGVSQNPRHKITKRGQNVTFRCDPISEHNRLYWYRQTLGQGPEFLTYFQNEAQLEKSRLLSDRFSAERPKGSFSTLEIQRTEQGDSAMYLCASSLGGTGGLNEQFFGPGTRLTVL.